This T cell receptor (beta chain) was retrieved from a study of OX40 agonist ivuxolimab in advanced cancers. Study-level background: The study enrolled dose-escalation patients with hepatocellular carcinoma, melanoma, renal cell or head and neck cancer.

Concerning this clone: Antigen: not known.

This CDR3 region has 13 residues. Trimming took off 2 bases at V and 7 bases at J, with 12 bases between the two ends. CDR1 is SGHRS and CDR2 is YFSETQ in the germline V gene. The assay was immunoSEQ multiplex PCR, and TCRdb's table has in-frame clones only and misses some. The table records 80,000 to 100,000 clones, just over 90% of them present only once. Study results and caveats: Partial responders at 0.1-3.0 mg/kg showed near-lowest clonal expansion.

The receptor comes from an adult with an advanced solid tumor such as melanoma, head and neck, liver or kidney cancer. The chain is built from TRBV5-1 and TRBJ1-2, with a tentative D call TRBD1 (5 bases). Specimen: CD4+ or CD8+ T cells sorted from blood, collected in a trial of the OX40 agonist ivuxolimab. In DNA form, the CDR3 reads TGCGCCAGCAGCTTTTCGGGGAGGGGTGGCTACACCTTC. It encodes CASSFSGRGGYTF.